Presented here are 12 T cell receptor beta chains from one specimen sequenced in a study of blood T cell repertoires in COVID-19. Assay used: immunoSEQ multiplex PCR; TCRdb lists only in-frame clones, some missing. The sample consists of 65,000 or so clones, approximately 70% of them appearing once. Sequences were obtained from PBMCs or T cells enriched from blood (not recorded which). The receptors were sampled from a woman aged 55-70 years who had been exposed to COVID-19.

The CDR3 sequence is CASGGRTFLREQYF. Written as DNA, the CDR3 is TGTGCCAGCGGAGGGCGAACATTTTTACGTGAGCAGTACTTC. The chain carries TRBV28 and TRBJ2-7, with D maybe TRBD2 (6 bases). Germline V gene sequence: CDR1 MDHEN, CDR2 SYDVKM. Trimming cost V 8 bases and J 7 bases, with 21 bases left between them. The CDR3 has 14 amino acids.

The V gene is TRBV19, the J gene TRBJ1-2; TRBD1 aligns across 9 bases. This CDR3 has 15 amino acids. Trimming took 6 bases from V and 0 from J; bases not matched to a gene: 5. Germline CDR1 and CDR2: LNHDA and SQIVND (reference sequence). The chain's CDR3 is CASRRDRAPNYGYTF. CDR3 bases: TGTGCCAGTAGACGGGACAGGGCACCTAACTATGGCTACACCTTC.

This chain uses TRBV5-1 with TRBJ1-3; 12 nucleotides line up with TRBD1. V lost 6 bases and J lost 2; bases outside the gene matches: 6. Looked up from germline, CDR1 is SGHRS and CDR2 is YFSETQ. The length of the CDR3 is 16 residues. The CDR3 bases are TGCGCCAGCAACGCCGGGACAGGGGGCCCTGGAAACACCATATATTTT. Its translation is CASNAGTGGPGNTIYF.

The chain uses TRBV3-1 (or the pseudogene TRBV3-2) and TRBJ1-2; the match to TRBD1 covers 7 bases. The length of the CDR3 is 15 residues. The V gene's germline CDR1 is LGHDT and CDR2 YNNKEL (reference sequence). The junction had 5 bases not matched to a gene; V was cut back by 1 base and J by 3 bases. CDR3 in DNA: TGTGCCAGCAGCCAAGCTCGGCAGGGGGACTATGGCTACACCTTC. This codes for CASSQARQGDYGYTF.

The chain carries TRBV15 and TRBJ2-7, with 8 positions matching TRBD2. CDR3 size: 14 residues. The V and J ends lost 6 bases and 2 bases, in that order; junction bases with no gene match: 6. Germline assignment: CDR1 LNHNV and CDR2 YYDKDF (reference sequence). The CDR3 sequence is CATRKTGGAYEQYF. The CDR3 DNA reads TGTGCCACCAGGAAAACGGGGGGGGCCTACGAGCAGTACTTC.

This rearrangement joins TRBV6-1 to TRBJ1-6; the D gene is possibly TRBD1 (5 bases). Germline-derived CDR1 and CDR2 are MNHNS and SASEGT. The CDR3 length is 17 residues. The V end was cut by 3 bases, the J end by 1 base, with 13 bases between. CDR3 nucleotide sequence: TGTGCCAGCAGTGACCTCCTCAGGGATTCCTATAATTCACCCCTCCACTTT. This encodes CASSDLLRDSYNSPLHF.

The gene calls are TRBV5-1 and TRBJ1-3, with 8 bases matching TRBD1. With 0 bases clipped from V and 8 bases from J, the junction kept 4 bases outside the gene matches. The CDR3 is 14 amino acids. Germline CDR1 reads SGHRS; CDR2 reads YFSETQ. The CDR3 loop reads CASSLAGGADTIYF. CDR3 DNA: TGCGCCAGCAGCTTGGCAGGGGGCGCGGACACCATATATTTT.

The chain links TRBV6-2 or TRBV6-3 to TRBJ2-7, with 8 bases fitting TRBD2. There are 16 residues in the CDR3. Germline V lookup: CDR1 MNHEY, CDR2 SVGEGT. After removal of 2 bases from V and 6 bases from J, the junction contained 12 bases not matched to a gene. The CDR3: CASSYPNSGARAEQYF. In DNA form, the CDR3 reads TGTGCCAGCAGTTACCCGAATAGCGGGGCGCGGGCCGAGCAGTACTTC.

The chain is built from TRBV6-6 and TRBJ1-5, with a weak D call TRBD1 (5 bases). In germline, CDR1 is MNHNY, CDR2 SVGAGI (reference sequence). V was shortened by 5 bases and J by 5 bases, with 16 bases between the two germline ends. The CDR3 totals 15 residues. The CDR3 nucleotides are TGTGCCAGCAGTCGACAGCCCCAGACAGATCAGCCCCAGCATTTT. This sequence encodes CASSRQPQTDQPQHF.

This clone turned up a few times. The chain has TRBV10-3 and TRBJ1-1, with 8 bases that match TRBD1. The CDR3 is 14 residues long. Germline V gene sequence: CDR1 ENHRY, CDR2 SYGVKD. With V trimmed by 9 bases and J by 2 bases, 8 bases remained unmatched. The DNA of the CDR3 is TGTGCCATTAACAGGGGGAAGGGAAACACTGAAGCTTTCTTT. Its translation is CAINRGKGNTEAFF.

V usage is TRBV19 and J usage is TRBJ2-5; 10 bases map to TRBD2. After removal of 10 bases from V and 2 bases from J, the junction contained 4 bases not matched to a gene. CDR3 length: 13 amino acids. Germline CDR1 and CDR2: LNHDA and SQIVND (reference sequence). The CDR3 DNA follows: TGTGCCACGTCTAGCGGGAGACAAGAGACCCAGTACTTC. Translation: CATSSGRQETQYF.

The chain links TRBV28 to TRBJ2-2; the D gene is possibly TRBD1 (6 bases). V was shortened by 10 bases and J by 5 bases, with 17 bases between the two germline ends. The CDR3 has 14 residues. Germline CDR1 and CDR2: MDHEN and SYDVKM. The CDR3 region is CATHRSGVTGELFF. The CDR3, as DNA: TGTGCCACACATCGGTCAGGGGTAACCGGGGAGCTGTTTTTT. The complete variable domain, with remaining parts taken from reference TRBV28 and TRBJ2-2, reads DVKVTQSSRYLVKRTGEKVFLECVQDMDHENMFWYRQDPGLGLRLIYFSYDVKMKEKGDIPEGYSVSREKKERFSLILESASTNQTSMYLCATHRSGVTGELFFGEGSRLTVL.